The TCR beta chain under discussion was sequenced for a study of blood T cells in healthy people across ages. Through a sample-barcoded 5' primer and a J-beta primer mix, a second PCR was run for roughly 6 to 12 cycles. Every cDNA molecule carried a tag from a template-switch adaptor bearing 12 random nucleotides. MiXCR, run by TCRdb on the 5' RACE reads, gives a single entry per CDR3 protein. This table has around 800,000 distinct CDR3 sequences, around 45% appearing once. This clonotype has only a few counts. Germline V CDR1 and CDR2: SGHTA, FQGNSA. Trimming stripped 5 bases from V and 6 bases from J, with 13 bases between. The CDR3 covers 13 residues. Isolation of PBMCs gave at least 6.5 million cells per sample.

The V call is TRBV7-2, the J call TRBJ2-5; tentatively, D is TRBD2 (6 bases). The sequenced material came from blood. The TCR sequence derives from a man aged 60-69 years in good health. Written as DNA, the CDR3 is TGTGCCAGCAGCCCTGGGCTAGCGAAGACCCAGTACTTC. Translated, it gives CASSPGLAKTQYF.